The clone carrying this T cell receptor (beta chain) has ten or more counts. What it recognizes is unknown. This sample is drawn from a study of CD8 T cells in ankylosing spondylitis. Findings and caveats of the study: In the blood and synovial fluid of reactive arthritis, some motif variants had been previously reported.

V was clipped by 6 bases and J by 3 bases; unmatched bases: 4. This CDR3 region has 13 residues. TCRdb re-analysed the 5' RACE reads in MiXCR, keeping a single row per CDR3 protein. The repertoire holds some 250,000 distinct CDR3 sequences, with over 8.5% as singletons. The V and J genes are TRBV12-3 or TRBV12-4 and TRBJ2-5, with 7 bases that match TRBD1. This clonotype was obtained from a male donor with ankylosing spondylitis or in good health (not recorded which). The specimen was blood, either unsorted or a sorted T cell fraction (not recorded which). As DNA, the CDR3 is TGTGCCAGCAGCAGGGACAGTGAAGAGACCCAGTACTTC. It codes for CASSRDSEETQYF.